Below, 4 T cell receptor beta chains from the same sample are listed, as sequenced in a study of vaccination effects on CD4 cells after COVID-19. The data were produced by immunoSEQ multiplex PCR, yet TCRdb's version contains in-frame clones alone and is incomplete. Of nearly 45,000 clones detected, 60% to 75% appear once; the ten largest clones hold roughly 29%. Sequencing followed a ViraFEST assay step that expanded antigen-specific CD4+ T cells with viral peptide pools. CD4+ T cells were isolated after less than 13 days of culture. PCR-confirmed SARS-CoV-2 infection occurred in the person between March and December 2020. These receptors lack a known antigen. The sequenced sample was CD4+ T cells from PBMCs cultured with a peptide pool, obtained before COVID-19 vaccination. Receptor source: a human donor who had a prior SARS-CoV-2 infection.

This clone was seen more than once but under ten times. The chain uses TRBV5-1 and TRBJ1-1; D might be TRBD1 (6 bases). V was shortened by 5 bases and J by 11 bases, with 16 bases between the two germline ends. The CDR3 extends over 12 amino acids. The germline V gene has CDR1 SGHRS and CDR2 YFSETQ. The CDR3 coding sequence is TGCGCCAGCAGGGGGCAGGGGAAAGCGGCTTTCTTT. This codes for CASRGQGKAAFF.

This chain joins TRBV9 and TRBJ1-2; no definite D call. Germline CDR1 is SGDLS and CDR2 is YYNGEE. CDR3 size: 14 residues. Trimming took off 0 bases at V and 1 base at J, with 7 bases between the two ends. The CDR3 coding sequence is TGTGCCAGCAGCGTAGAGGCCCATAACTATGGCTACACCTTC. This encodes CASSVEAHNYGYTF.

This clone was recorded only once. This sequence joins TRBV21-1 and TRBJ2-1; the table's D call, TRBD2, has no DNA check behind it. TRBV21-1 is annotated as a pseudogene. The CDR3 covers 13 residues. The CDR3 DNA sequence: TGTGCCAGCAGCTTCCCCGGGGGGCAAGGGGTAATCTTC. Its translation: CASSFPGGQGVIF.

The genes are TRBV7-9 and TRBJ1-6; D unresolved. This CDR3 is built from 13 residues. Per germline, CDR1 SEHNR and CDR2 FQNEAQ (reference sequence). V was cut by 4 bases and J by 8 bases, with 9 bases left in between. CDR3 residues: CASSYTDDSPLHF. The CDR3 nucleotides are TGTGCCAGCAGCTACACGGACGATTCACCCCTCCACTTT.